The 6 T cell receptor beta chains given below trace back to one sample, sequenced in a study of Graves' ophthalmopathy and Graves' hyperthyroidism. The authors amplified TCR beta CDR3 regions, and they did so from RNA transcripts for repertoire sequencing. The first-round RT-PCR employed HTBI primers together with the Qiagen OneStep RT-PCR kit. A multiplex PCR was then performed as the second round. TCRdb independently ran MiXCR on the multiplex PCR reads; one entry per CDR3 protein. Among about 1.2 million distinct CDR3 sequences, about 36% were seen once, and the ten largest hold roughly 10%. The sample taken for sequencing was peripheral blood or thyroid tissue (not recorded which). The origin of the receptors is an adult man with Graves' hyperthyroidism.

The rearrangement joins TRBV6-5 to TRBJ2-7, with 9 bases identical to TRBD1. The germline V gene has CDR1 MNHEY and CDR2 SVGAGI. V dropped 4 bases and J dropped 0; count of bases not matched to a gene: 7. The CDR3 sequence is 16 residues long. The CDR3 nucleotides read TGTGCCAGCAGTTTGTCGAGGGACAGGGCCTCCTACGAGCAGTACTTC. Translated, it gives CASSLSRDRASYEQYF.

Many counts were recorded for this clonotype. The rearrangement joins TRBV12-3 or TRBV12-4 to TRBJ2-5; tentative D call: TRBD2 (5 bases). CDR3 length: 13 residues. The ends were cut back, 4 bases at V and 2 bases at J, with 8 bases in the middle. CDR3 sequence reads: CASSSDWQETQYF. CDR3 coding DNA: TGTGCCAGCAGTTCGGACTGGCAAGAGACCCAGTACTTC.

Remarks on this clonotype: A much larger clone lies one base from this, so it may be a read error. The chain joins TRBV19 to TRBJ2-7, with D perhaps TRBD1 (7 bases). The CDR3 covers 13 residues. The V end lost 11 bases, the J end lost 2 bases, and 16 bases lay between the germline ends. Germline V lookup: CDR1 LNHDA, CDR2 SQIVND (reference sequence). Here the CDR3 DNA reads TGTGCCCTCAGGGGGACTGGAACCTACGAGCAGTACTTC. It specifies CALRGTGTYEQYF. The variable domain in full, with the rest retrieved from reference TRBV19 and TRBJ2-7, is DGGITQSPKYLFRKEGQNVTLSCEQNLNHDAMYWYRQDPGQGLRLIYYSQIVNDFQKGDIAEGYSVSREKKESFPLTVTSAQKNPTAFYLCALRGTGTYEQYFGPGTRLTVT.

As concerns this clonotype: One end of the junction fails to match germline, which may point to a read error. The genes are TRBV19 and TRBJ1-2, with 12 bases lining up with TRBD1. The CDR3 totals 19 residues. Germline assignment: CDR1 LNHDA and CDR2 SQIVND (reference sequence). The DNA for the CDR3 is TGTGCCAGTAGTAGCAACTCCGGGACAGGGGGCGCGGGTCCTTATGACTACACCTTC. Translated: CASSSNSGTGGAGPYDYTF.

This clonotype showed up just a few times. The rearrangement uses TRBV9 and TRBJ2-3; no clear D. With 0 bases removed from V and 1 base from J, the gap between germline ends came to 3 bases. Germline values: CDR1 SGDLS, CDR2 YYNGEE. The CDR3 loop spans 13 amino acids. This CDR3 reads CASSVGGTDTQYF. CDR3 coding DNA: TGTGCCAGCAGCGTAGGAGGCACAGATACGCAGTATTTT.

This clonotype was counted at least ten times. The chain has TRBV19 and TRBJ1-3; no clear D gene. CDR3 length: 15 amino acids. Germline V gives CDR1 LNHDA, CDR2 SQIVND (reference sequence). The V end was cut by 4 bases, the J end by 0 bases, with 10 bases between. The CDR3 spells CASSNLPVSGNTIYF. The CDR3 DNA is TGTGCCAGTAGTAACTTGCCTGTCTCTGGAAACACCATATATTTT.